This entry is about one T cell receptor beta chain. The length of the CDR3 is 15 residues. J gave up 6 bases and V 3 bases, and 9 bases lay outside the gene matches. Germline V gene data show CDR1 as ENHRY and CDR2 as SYGVKD. Deep-level settings were used for running the assay. The method was immunoSEQ multiplex PCR; TCRdb's version includes in-frame clones alone and lacks a portion of them. The sample lists roughly 500,000 clones, 60% to 85% occurring once. The sample originates from a study of shared clonotypes between healthy human individuals. Study in general: The cohort had a couple of women and a few men, ages 18 to 49.

The sequencing sample was made of PBMCs. The clonotype originates from a woman between 40 and 50 years old in good health. Some clones in this sample may be carry-over from other donors' samples. The genes are TRBV10-3 and TRBJ2-7, with TRBD1 identical over 9 bases. In nucleotides, the CDR3 is TGTGCCATCAGTGAAGGGGACAGGGATGTTGGCGAGCAGTACTTC. Protein product: CAISEGDRDVGEQYF.